The clone carrying this TCR beta chain was picked up a small number of times. Its antigen is currently unknown. PCR was performed a second time for roughly 6 to 12 cycles using a sample-barcoded 5' primer and a J-beta primer mix. TCRdb reprocessed the 5' RACE reads with MiXCR, giving one entry per CDR3 protein. The profile covers 800,000 to 1,300,000 distinct CDR3 sequences, with about 23% appearing a single time and about 0.8% taken by the ten largest. Per the germline V gene, CDR1 is SGHVS and CDR2 is FQNEAQ. The CDR3 consists of 14 residues. Trimming stripped 1 base from V and 9 bases from J, with 13 bases between. This entry belongs to a study of blood T cells in healthy people across ages. Study-wide findings and caveats: Older age coincided with a roughly linear decline in TCR beta diversity per million T cells.

A further study also used this sample, focusing on T cells of mothers and their children. That paper states: Donation came from a few healthy Caucasian mothers together with their six children. The M1S primer of the second PCR added sample barcodes and 2-4 random nucleotides.

The chain carries TRBV7-8 and TRBJ2-4; D is possibly TRBD2 (6 bases). The sequence was collected from a girl aged 2 to 9 in good health. Sequenced sample: blood. CDR3: CASSLGGGWGIQYF. The CDR3 DNA reads as TGTGCCAGCAGCTTAGGTGGGGGGTGGGGCATTCAGTACTTC.